What follows are 10 T cell receptor beta chains derived from one specimen sequenced in a study of CD8 T cells in ankylosing spondylitis. TCRdb ran MiXCR on the 5' RACE reads and lists one entry per CDR3 protein. The table has around 250,000 distinct CDR3 sequences, roughly 10% seen once; the top ten hold less than 7%. The sequencing sample was made of blood, either unsorted or a sorted T cell fraction (not recorded which). The receptors stem from a male donor with ankylosing spondylitis or in good health (not recorded which).

The rearrangement uses TRBV3-1 and TRBJ1-1; D is ambiguous. The CDR3 totals 14 residues. Trimming pared 3 bases from V and 3 bases from J, leaving 11 bases between. The germline CDR1 and CDR2 sequences are LGHDT and YNNKEL (reference sequence). CDR3 DNA sequence: TGTGCCAGCAGCCAGGCAGACGGACACACTGAAGCTTTCTTT. It codes for CASSQADGHTEAFF.

The V call is TRBV7-3, the J call TRBJ2-3, with unresolved D. Deletions cut 5 bases from V and 0 bases from J, with 9 bases between. Germline assignment: CDR1 SGHTA and CDR2 FQGTGA. The CDR3 is 14 amino acids. The CDR3 loop is CASSPDRSTDTQYF. In DNA, the CDR3 is TGTGCCAGCAGCCCCGATCGGAGCACAGATACGCAGTATTTT.

The sample holds a few counts of this clonotype. The chain combines TRBV7-6 with TRBJ2-1; 13 nucleotides match TRBD2. The length of the CDR3 is 15 residues. Germline CDR1 reads SGHVS; CDR2 reads FNYEAQ. J gave up 9 bases and V 4 bases, and 6 bases lay outside the gene matches. The CDR3, as DNA: TGTGCCAGCAGCTCAAAGGGACTAGCGGGAAGTGAGCAGTTCTTC. It specifies CASSSKGLAGSEQFF.

The chain links TRBV7-9 to TRBJ2-7; D is possibly TRBD1 (6 bases). CDR3 size: 14 residues. V was clipped by 4 bases and J by 0 bases, with 10 bases between them. Germline loops: CDR1 SEHNR, CDR2 FQNEAQ (reference sequence). The chain's CDR3 is CASSSVGGSYEQYF. In DNA form, the CDR3 reads TGTGCCAGCAGCTCCGTAGGGGGCTCCTACGAGCAGTACTTC.

This clonotype showed up many times. This chain uses TRBV7-8 with TRBJ2-4; the match to TRBD2 covers 10 bases. V trimming: 5 bases; J trimming: 2 bases; junction bases outside the gene matches: 6. CDR3 size: 16 residues. From germline, CDR1 is SGHVS and CDR2 FQNEAQ. The CDR3 DNA sequence: TGTGCCAGCAGCCCTAGGACTAGCGGACCCAAAAACATTCAGTACTTC. Protein sequence: CASSPRTSGPKNIQYF. Full variable domain (rest looked up from reference TRBV7-8 and TRBJ2-4): GAGVSQSPRYKVAKRGQDVALRCDPISGHVSLFWYQQALGQGPEFLTYFQNEAQLDKSGLPSDRFFAERPEGSVSTLKIQRTQQEDSAVYLCASSPRTSGPKNIQYFGAGTRLSVL.

The V gene is TRBV29-1, the J gene TRBJ1-1; D gene unclear. V lost 4 bases and J lost 3, with 9 bases in between. CDR3 size: 12 residues. The germline V gene has CDR1 SQVTM and CDR2 ANQGSEA. CDR3: CSVVIPDTEAFF. As DNA, the CDR3 is TGCAGCGTTGTTATTCCCGACACTGAAGCTTTCTTT.

This clonotype was recorded at least ten times. The rearrangement links TRBV10-3 to TRBJ2-7; no definite D call. The CDR3 covers 16 residues. Looked up from germline, CDR1 is ENHRY and CDR2 is SYGVKD. Trimming left V 1 base short and J 0 bases short, with 13 bases between. CDR3 coding DNA: TGTGCCATCAGTGAGTACGGGTCGAGGAGCTCCTACGAGCAGTACTTC. Its translation: CAISEYGSRSSYEQYF.

This clonotype appeared a few times. This chain links TRBV6-1 with TRBJ2-7, with D perhaps TRBD1 (6 bases). V was clipped by 10 bases and J by 7 bases, with 20 bases between them. Germline V gives CDR1 MNHNS, CDR2 SASEGT. The CDR3 is 13 amino acids. CDR3 in amino acids: CANADRTWSEQYF. CDR3 coding DNA: TGTGCCAACGCCGACAGGACTTGGAGTGAGCAGTACTTC.

V and J are TRBV6-5 and TRBJ1-1; 7 positions agree with TRBD1. CDR3 length: 13 amino acids. The V and J ends lost 6 bases and 10 bases, in that order; junction bases with no gene match: 11. Germline assignment: CDR1 MNHEY and CDR2 SVGAGI. CDR3 sequence (DNA): TGTGCCAGCAGCACGCAGGGGGGGGCTTTAGCTTTCTTT. It is translated as CASSTQGGALAFF.

This clonotype was counted many times. V is TRBV5-6 and J is TRBJ2-4, with 8 positions matching TRBD1. With 3 bases clipped from V and 0 bases from J, the junction kept 5 bases outside the gene matches. This CDR3 region has 16 residues. Germline CDR1 and CDR2: SGHDT and YYEEEE. In DNA form, the CDR3 reads TGTGCCAGCAGCTCGACAGGGGCGCTAGCCAAAAACATTCAGTACTTC. Amino acid sequence: CASSSTGALAKNIQYF.